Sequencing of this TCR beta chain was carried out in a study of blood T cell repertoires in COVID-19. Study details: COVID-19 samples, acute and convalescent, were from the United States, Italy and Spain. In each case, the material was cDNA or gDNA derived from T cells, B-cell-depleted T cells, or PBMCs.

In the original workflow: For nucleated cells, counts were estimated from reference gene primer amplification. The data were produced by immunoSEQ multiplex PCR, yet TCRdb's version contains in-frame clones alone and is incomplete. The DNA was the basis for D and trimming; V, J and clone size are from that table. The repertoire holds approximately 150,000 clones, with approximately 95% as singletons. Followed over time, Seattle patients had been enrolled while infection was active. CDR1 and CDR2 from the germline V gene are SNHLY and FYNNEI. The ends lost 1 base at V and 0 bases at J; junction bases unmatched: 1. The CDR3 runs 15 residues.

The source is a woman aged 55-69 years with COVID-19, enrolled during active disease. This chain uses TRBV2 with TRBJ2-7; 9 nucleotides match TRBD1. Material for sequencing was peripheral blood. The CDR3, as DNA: TGTGCCAGCAGTGAAGGGGGACAGGGCTCCTACGAGCAGTACTTC. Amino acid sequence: CASSEGGQGSYEQYF.